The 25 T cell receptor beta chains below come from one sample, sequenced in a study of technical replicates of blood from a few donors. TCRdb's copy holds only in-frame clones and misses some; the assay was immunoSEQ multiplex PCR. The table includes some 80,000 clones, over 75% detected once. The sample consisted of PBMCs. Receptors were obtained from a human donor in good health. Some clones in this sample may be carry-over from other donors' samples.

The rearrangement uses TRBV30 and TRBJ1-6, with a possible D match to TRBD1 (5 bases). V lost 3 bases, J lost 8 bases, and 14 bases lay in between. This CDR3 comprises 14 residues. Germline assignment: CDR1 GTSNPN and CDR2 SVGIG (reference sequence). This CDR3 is CAWRWGWIDSPLHF. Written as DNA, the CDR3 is TGTGCCTGGAGATGGGGCTGGATCGATTCACCCCTCCACTTT.

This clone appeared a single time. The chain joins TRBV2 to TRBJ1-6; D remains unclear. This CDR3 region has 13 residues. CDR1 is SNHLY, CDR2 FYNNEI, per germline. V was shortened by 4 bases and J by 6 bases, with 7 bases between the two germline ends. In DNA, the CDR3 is TGTGCCAGCAGTGCGGTTGCTAATTCACCCCTCCACTTT. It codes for CASSAVANSPLHF.

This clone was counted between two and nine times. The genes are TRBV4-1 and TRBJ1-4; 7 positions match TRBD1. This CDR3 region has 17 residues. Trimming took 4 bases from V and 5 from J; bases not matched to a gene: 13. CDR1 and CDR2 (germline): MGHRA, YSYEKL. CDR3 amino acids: CASSRQGLIPWNEKLFF. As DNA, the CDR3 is TGCGCCAGCAGCCGACAGGGTTTAATCCCCTGGAATGAAAAACTGTTTTTT.

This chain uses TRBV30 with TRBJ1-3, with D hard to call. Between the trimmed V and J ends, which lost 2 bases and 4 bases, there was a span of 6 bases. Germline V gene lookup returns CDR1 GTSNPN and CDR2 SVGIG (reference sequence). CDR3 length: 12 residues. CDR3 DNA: TGTGCCTGGAGTCCGGGGGGAAACACCATATATTTT. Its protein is CAWSPGGNTIYF. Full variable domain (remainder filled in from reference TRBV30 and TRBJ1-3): SQTIHQWPATLVQPVGSPLSLECTVEGTSNPNLYWYRQAAGRGLQLLFYSVGIGQISSEVPQNLSASRPQDRQFILSSKKLLLSDSGFYLCAWSPGGNTIYFGEGSWLTVV.

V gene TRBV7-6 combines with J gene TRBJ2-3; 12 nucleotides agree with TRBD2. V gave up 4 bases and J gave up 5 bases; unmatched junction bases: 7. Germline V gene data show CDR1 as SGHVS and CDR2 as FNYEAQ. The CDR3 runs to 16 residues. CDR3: CASSSRLAGVLDTQYF. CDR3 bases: TGTGCCAGCAGCTCTAGACTAGCGGGAGTGCTAGATACGCAGTATTTT.

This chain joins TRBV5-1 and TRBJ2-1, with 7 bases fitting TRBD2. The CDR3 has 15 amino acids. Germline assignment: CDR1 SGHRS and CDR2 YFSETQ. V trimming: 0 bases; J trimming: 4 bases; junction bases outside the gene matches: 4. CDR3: CASSLAAGVYNEQFF. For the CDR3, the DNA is TGCGCCAGCAGCTTGGCCGCGGGAGTATACAATGAGCAGTTCTTC.

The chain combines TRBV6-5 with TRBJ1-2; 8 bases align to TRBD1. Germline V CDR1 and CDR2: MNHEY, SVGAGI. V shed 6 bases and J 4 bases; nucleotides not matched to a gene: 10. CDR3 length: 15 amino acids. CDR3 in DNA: TGTGCCAGCAGGACCCCGGGACAGGCACCCTATGGCTACACCTTC. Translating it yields CASRTPGQAPYGYTF.

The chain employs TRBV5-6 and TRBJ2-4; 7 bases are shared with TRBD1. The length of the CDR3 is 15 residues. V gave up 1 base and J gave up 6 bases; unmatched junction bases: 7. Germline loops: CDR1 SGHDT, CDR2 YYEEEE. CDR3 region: CASSLRAGGLNIQYF. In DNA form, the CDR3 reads TGTGCCAGCAGCTTGCGGGCAGGGGGTTTAAACATTCAGTACTTC.

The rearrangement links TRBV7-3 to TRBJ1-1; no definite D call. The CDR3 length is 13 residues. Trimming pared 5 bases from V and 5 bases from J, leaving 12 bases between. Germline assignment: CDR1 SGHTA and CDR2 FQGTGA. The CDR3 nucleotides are TGTGCCAGCAGCCCTAGCTGGGGAACTGAAGCTTTCTTT. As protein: CASSPSWGTEAFF.

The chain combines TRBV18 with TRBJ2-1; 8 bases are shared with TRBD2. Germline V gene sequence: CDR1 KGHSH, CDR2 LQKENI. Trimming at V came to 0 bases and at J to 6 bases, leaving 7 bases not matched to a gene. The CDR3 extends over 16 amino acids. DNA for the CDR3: TGTGCCAGCTCACCACCGCTCAAACTAGCGGCCAATGAGCAGTTCTTC. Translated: CASSPPLKLAANEQFF.

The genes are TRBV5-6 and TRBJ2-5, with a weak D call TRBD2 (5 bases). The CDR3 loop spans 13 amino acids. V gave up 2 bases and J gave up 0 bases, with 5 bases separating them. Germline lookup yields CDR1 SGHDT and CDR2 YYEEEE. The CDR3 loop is CASSFGDQETQYF. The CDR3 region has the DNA TGTGCCAGCAGCTTCGGGGACCAAGAGACCCAGTACTTC.

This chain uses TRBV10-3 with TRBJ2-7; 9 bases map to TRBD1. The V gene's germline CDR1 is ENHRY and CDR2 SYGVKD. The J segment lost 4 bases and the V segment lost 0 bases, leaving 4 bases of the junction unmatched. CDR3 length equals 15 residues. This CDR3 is CAISESGTGLYEQYF. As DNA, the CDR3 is TGTGCCATCAGTGAGTCGGGGACAGGGTTATACGAGCAGTACTTC.

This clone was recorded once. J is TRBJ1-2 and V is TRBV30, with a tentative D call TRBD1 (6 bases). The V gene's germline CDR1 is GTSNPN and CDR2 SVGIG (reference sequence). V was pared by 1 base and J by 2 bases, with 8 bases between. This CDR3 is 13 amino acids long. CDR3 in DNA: TGTGCCTGGAGTGGGCAGGGGAACTATGGCTACACCTTC. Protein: CAWSGQGNYGYTF.

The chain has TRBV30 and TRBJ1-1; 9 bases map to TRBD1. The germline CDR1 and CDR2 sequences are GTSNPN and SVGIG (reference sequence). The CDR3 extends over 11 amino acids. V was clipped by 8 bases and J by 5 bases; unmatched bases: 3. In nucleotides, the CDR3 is TGTGCCGGGACAGGGAGGACTGAAGCTTTCTTT. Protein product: CAGTGRTEAFF.

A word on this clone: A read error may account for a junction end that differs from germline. CDR3 region: CATSGQGDNEQFF. DNA of the CDR3: TGTGCCACCAGTGGACAGGGAGACAATGAGCAGTTCTTC. The chain has TRBV10-3 and TRBJ2-1, with 8 nucleotides matching TRBD1. Germline CDR1 ENHRY, CDR2 SYGVKD. The CDR3 runs to 13 residues.

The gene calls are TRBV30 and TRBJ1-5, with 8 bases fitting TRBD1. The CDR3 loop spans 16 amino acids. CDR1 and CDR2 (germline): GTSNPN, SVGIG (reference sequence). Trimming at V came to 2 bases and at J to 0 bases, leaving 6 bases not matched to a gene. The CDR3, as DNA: TGTGCCTGGAGTCAGGGGGCTCAATATAGCAATCAGCCCCAGCATTTT. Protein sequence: CAWSQGAQYSNQPQHF.

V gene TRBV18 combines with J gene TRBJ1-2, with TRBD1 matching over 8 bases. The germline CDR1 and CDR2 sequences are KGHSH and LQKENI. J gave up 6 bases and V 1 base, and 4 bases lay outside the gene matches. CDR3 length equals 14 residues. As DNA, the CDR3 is TGTGCCAGCTCACCACGACAGGGGTGGGATGGCTACACCTTC. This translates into CASSPRQGWDGYTF.

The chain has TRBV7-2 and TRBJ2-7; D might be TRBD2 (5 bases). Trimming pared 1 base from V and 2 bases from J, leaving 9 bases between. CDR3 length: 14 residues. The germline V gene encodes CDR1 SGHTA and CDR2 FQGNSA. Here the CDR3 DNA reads TGTGCCAGCAGCTTAGTGACGGGGACCTACGAGCAGTACTTC. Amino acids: CASSLVTGTYEQYF.

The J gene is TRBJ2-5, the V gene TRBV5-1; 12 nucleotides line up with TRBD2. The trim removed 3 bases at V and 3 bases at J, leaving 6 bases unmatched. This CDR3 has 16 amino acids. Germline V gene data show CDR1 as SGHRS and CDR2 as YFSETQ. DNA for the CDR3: TGCGCCAGCAGCTCCGGGACTAGCGGGTTAAAAGAGACCCAGTACTTC. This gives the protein CASSSGTSGLKETQYF.

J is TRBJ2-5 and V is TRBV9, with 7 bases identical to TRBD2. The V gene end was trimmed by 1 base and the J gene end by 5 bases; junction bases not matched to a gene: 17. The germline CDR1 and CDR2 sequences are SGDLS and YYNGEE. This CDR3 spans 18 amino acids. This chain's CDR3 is CASSVRGGSGIWVETQYF. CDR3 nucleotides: TGTGCCAGCAGCGTACGGGGCGGGAGCGGGATTTGGGTGGAGACCCAGTACTTC.

The CDR3 coding sequence is TGTGCCAGCAGCGGCGGAGGGACAGATACGCAGTATTTT. Amino acids: CASSGGGTDTQYF. The rearrangement uses TRBV9 and TRBJ2-3; D may be TRBD2 (6 bases). The CDR3 totals 13 residues. CDR1 is SGDLS and CDR2 is YYNGEE in the germline V gene. V lost 3 bases and J 3 bases, leaving 8 bases between the germline ends.

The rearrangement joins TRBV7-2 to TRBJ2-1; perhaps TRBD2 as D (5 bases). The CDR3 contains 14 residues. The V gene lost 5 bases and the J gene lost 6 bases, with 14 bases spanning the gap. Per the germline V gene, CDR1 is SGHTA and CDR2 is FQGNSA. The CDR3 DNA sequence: TGTGCCAGCAGCACGCTATTCCGGGGCAATGAGCAGTTCTTC. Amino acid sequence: CASSTLFRGNEQFF. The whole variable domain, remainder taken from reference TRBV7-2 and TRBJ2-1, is GAGVSQSPSNKVTEKGKDVELRCDPISGHTALYWYRQSLGQGLEFLIYFQGNSAPDKSGLPSDRFSAERTGGSVSTLTIQRTQQEDSAVYLCASSTLFRGNEQFFGPGTRLTVL.

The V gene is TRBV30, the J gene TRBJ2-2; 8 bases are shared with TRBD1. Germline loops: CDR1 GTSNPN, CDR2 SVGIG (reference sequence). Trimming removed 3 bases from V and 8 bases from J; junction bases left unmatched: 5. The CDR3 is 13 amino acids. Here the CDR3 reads CAWSHRGTGELFF. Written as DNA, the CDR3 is TGTGCCTGGAGCCACAGGGGGACTGGGGAGCTGTTTTTT.

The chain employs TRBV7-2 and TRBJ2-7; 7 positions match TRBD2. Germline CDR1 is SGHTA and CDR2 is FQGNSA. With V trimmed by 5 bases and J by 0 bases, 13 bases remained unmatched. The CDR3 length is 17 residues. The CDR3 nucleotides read TGTGCCAGCAGCGGGGGGGTGAACCGGCGAGTCTCCTACGAGCAGTACTTC. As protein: CASSGGVNRRVSYEQYF. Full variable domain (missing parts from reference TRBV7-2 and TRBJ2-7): GAGVSQSPSNKVTEKGKDVELRCDPISGHTALYWYRQSLGQGLEFLIYFQGNSAPDKSGLPSDRFSAERTGGSVSTLTIQRTQQEDSAVYLCASSGGVNRRVSYEQYFGPGTRLTVT.

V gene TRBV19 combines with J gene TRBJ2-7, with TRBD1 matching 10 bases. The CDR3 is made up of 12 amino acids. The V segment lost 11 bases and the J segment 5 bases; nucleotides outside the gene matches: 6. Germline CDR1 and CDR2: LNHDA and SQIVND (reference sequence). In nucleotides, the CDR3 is TGTGCCTCGGGACAGGGGCCCCACGAGCAGTACTTC. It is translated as CASGQGPHEQYF. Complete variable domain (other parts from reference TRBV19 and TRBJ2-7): DGGITQSPKYLFRKEGQNVTLSCEQNLNHDAMYWYRQDPGQGLRLIYYSQIVNDFQKGDIAEGYSVSREKKESFPLTVTSAQKNPTAFYLCASGQGPHEQYFGPGTRLTVT.